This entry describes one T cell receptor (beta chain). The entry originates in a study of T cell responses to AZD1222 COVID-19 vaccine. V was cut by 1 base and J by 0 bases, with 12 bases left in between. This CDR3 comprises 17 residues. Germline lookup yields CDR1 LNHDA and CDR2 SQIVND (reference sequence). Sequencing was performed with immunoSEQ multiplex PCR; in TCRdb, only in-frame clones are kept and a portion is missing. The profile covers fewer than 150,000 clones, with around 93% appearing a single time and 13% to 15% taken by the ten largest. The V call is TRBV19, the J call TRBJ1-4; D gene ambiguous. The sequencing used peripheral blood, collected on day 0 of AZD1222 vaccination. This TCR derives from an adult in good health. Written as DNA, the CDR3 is TGTGCCAGTAGTATAGGCCTACGACGGACAACTAATGAAAAACTGTTTTTT. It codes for CASSIGLRRTTNEKLFF.